This T cell receptor beta chain is drawn from a study of blood T cell repertoires in COVID-19. V lost 8 bases to trimming and J lost 4 bases, with 11 bases between them. The CDR3 has 12 residues. Original data processing: Amplification of reference gene primers provided the estimated nucleated cell counts. This table comes from immunoSEQ multiplex PCR, and its TCRdb copy is limited to in-frame clones, with some not included. The V and J calls and the clone size are those of that table, but D and trimming were determined from the DNA. The sample contains about 190,000 clones, about 88% of which appear only once.

This sequence joins TRBV12-3 or TRBV12-4 and TRBJ1-2, with D perhaps matching TRBD1 (6 bases). The sequencing sample was made of peripheral blood. This receptor was obtained from a woman over 75 with acute or convalescent COVID-19. DNA for the CDR3: TGTGCCAGCGTACAGGGTATCTATGGCTACACCTTC. The encoded protein is CASVQGIYGYTF.